These 18 T cell receptor beta chains were sequenced from one sample in a study of blood T cells in healthy people across ages. PCR was performed a second time for about 7 to 12 cycles using a sample-barcoded 5' primer and a J-beta primer mix. TCRdb analysed the 5' RACE reads with MiXCR anew, one entry per CDR3 protein. Of approximately 810,000 distinct CDR3 sequences in the sample, about 28% were seen once. The sequenced sample consisted of blood. These TCRs come from a woman at least 80 years old in good health.

This clonotype came up once. The chain links TRBV19 to TRBJ1-2; D may be TRBD1 (5 bases). The germline gives CDR1 LNHDA, CDR2 SQIVND (reference sequence). This CDR3 contains 16 residues. Between the trimmed V and J ends, which lost 6 bases and 2 bases, there was a span of 19 bases. The CDR3 sequence: CASSRPGRDRNYGYTF. The CDR3 bases are TGTGCCAGTAGCCGTCCCGGCAGGGATAGGAACTATGGCTACACCTTC.

This clonotype occurred many times. The chain uses TRBV29-1 and TRBJ2-1; 8 nucleotides line up with TRBD1. V lost 4 bases, J lost 14 bases, and 10 bases stayed unmatched. The length of the CDR3 is 12 residues. In germline, CDR1 is SQVTM, CDR2 ANQGSEA. This CDR3 is CSVVADRVLEFF. The DNA of the CDR3 is TGCAGCGTTGTGGCGGACAGGGTATTGGAGTTCTTC.

The chain is built from TRBV6-5 and TRBJ1-2; D remains ambiguous. With 0 bases removed from V and 2 bases from J, the gap between germline ends came to 13 bases. Germline loops: CDR1 MNHEY, CDR2 SVGAGI. The CDR3 covers 16 residues. This CDR3 is CASSYSFDGPNYGYTF. CDR3 DNA sequence: TGTGCCAGCAGTTACTCCTTTGACGGGCCCAACTATGGCTACACCTTC.

The sample holds many counts of this clonotype. A much larger clone lies one base from this, so it may be a read error. The chain has TRBV7-2 and TRBJ2-5; 8 bases match TRBD1. Germline V gene lookup returns CDR1 SGHTA and CDR2 FQGNSA. The CDR3 is made up of 14 amino acids. Trimming took 2 bases from V and 2 from J; bases not matched to a gene: 1. In DNA, the CDR3 is TGTGCCAGCAGCTTAAACAGGGGGCAAGAGACCCAGTACTTC. It encodes CASSLNRGQETQYF.

Worth noting for this clonotype: A much larger clone differs by one base, so this may be a read error. The rearrangement uses TRBV5-1 and TRBJ2-3; either TRBD1 or TRBD2 may fit D (5 bases each). V was pared by 7 bases and J by 0 bases, with 18 bases between. This CDR3 region has 16 residues. Germline V gene data show CDR1 as SGHRS and CDR2 as YFSETQ. The CDR3 protein is CASSRVGTWSTDTQYF. The CDR3 bases are TGCGCCAGCTCCAGGGTGGGGACGTGGAGCACAGATACGCAGTATTTT.

This clonotype was detected a few times. The chain couples TRBV7-2 to TRBJ1-6, with D tentatively TRBD1 (5 bases). The germline V gene has CDR1 SGHTA and CDR2 FQGNSA. The CDR3 has 15 residues. Trimming took 5 bases from V and 0 from J, leaving 8 bases between them. CDR3 loop: CASSVDSSYNSPLHF. For the CDR3, the DNA is TGTGCCAGCAGCGTAGACAGCTCCTATAATTCACCCCTCCACTTT.

This clonotype was counted between two and nine times. V and J are TRBV4-3 and TRBJ2-2; 9 bases map to TRBD1. CDR1 and CDR2 (germline): LGHNA, YSLEER. V lost 5 bases, J lost 2 bases, and 9 bases stayed unmatched. The CDR3 loop spans 17 amino acids. The CDR3 coding sequence is TGCGCCAGCAGCAACGAACCGGGACAGGGTAACACCGGGGAGCTGTTTTTT. This gives the protein CASSNEPGQGNTGELFF.

On this clonotype itself: This sequence may be a read error, since a much larger clone differs from it by one base. V gene TRBV15 combines with J gene TRBJ2-7; 7 bases match TRBD2. CDR1 and CDR2 (germline): LNHNV, YYDKDF (reference sequence). CDR3 length: 14 amino acids. J gave up 3 bases and V 5 bases, and 7 bases lay outside the gene matches. Written as DNA, the CDR3 is TGTGCCACCAGCGGGAGGGAGTTCTTCTACGAGCAGTACTTC. Translating it yields CATSGREFFYEQYF.

Remarks on this clonotype: Possible read error: a much larger clone is one base away. This chain joins TRBV27 and TRBJ2-5, with TRBD1 identical over 7 bases. Germline assignment: CDR1 MNHEY and CDR2 SMNVEV (reference sequence). This CDR3 spans 13 amino acids. As DNA, the CDR3 is TGTGCCAGCATGGGACAGAACCAAGTGACCCAGTACTTC. This codes for CASMGQNQVTQYF.

This clonotype has a handful of counts. V and J are TRBV7-2 and TRBJ1-2, with D tentatively TRBD1 (6 bases). The CDR3 totals 16 residues. Trimming removed 6 bases from V and 1 base from J, with 18 bases in between. Germline assignment: CDR1 SGHTA and CDR2 FQGNSA. The CDR3 spells CASSRRTDPVNYGYTF. In DNA form, the CDR3 reads TGTGCCAGCAGTAGAAGGACAGACCCGGTTAACTATGGCTACACCTTC.

This clonotype was found many times. This rearrangement joins TRBV7-9 to TRBJ2-7, with D possibly being TRBD1 (5 bases). Trimming pared 4 bases from V and 1 base from J, leaving 8 bases between. The CDR3 totals 13 residues. Per the germline V gene, CDR1 is SEHNR and CDR2 is FQNEAQ (reference sequence). The chain's CDR3 is CASSSDRSYEQYF. The CDR3 nucleotides read TGTGCCAGCAGCTCCGACAGATCCTACGAGCAGTACTTC.

In this sample, this clonotype turned up a few times. The J gene is TRBJ1-2, the V gene TRBV27; 10 nucleotides align to TRBD1. CDR3 size: 16 residues. Germline trimming cut 5 bases from V and 5 bases from J; bases unmatched to any gene: 11. The germline CDR1 and CDR2 sequences are MNHEY and SMNVEV (reference sequence). The CDR3 is CASSARWGQGLYGYTF. In DNA, the CDR3 is TGTGCCAGCAGTGCAAGATGGGGACAGGGGCTTTATGGCTACACCTTC.

Notes on this clonotype: The junction departs from germline at one end; a sequencing error may be responsible. The chain links TRBV7-2 to TRBJ2-7, with 8 bases matching TRBD2. The J call is in doubt because the DNA end fits TRBJ2-5 better. CDR3 length: 16 amino acids. CDR1 is SGHTA and CDR2 is FQGNSA in the germline V gene. The CDR3 DNA follows: TGCGCCAGCAGCCCTTCCCGGGGGGGATCTGGAGAGACCCAGTACTTC. It encodes CASSPSRGGSGETQYF.

The V and J genes are TRBV7-2 and TRBJ1-1; D remains ambiguous. The CDR3 spans 13 residues. V was trimmed by 4 bases and J by 5 bases, leaving 11 bases between them. Germline-derived CDR1 and CDR2 are SGHTA and FQGNSA. The CDR3 reads CASSWAGKTEAFF. The DNA for the CDR3 is TGTGCCAGCAGCTGGGCCGGGAAAACTGAAGCTTTCTTT.

A note on this clonotype: One base away lies a much larger clone, so this may be a sequencing read error. The chain employs TRBV6-5 and TRBJ2-3; TRBD2 is a possible D gene (5 bases). This CDR3 spans 15 amino acids. Germline CDR1 is MNHEY and CDR2 is SVGAGI. V lost 3 bases and J 4 bases, leaving 14 bases between the germline ends. The CDR3 here is CASSYKLSSADTQYF. CDR3 in DNA: TGTGCCAGCAGTTATAAGCTCAGTAGCGCAGATACGCAGTATTTT.

Worth noting for this clonotype: A read error may be the cause here, since a much bigger clone is one base away. The V and J genes are TRBV9 and TRBJ1-5; no definite D call. The CDR3 runs 15 residues. From germline, CDR1 is SGDLS and CDR2 YYNGEE. The V gene lost 0 bases and the J gene lost 4 bases, with 11 bases spanning the gap. CDR3 in amino acids: CASSVDEQSNQPQHF. CDR3 in DNA: TGTGCCAGCAGCGTAGACGAACAGTCGAATCAGCCCCAGCATTTT.

This clonotype was observed at least ten times. The genes are TRBV6-5 and TRBJ2-1; TRBD1 or TRBD2 may be the D gene (5 bases each). CDR1 and CDR2 (germline): MNHEY, SVGAGI. The V and J ends lost 0 bases and 8 bases respectively, with 5 bases between them. This CDR3 has 12 residues. The CDR3 is CASSYSGDEQFF. In DNA, the CDR3 is TGTGCCAGCAGTTACTCGGGGGATGAGCAGTTCTTC.

This clonotype was seen a handful of times. The chain combines TRBV10-3 with TRBJ2-1, with 9 bases identical to TRBD2. The CDR3 extends over 13 amino acids. Losses at the gene ends were 6 bases for V and 11 bases for J; bases not matched to a gene: 8. Looked up from germline, CDR1 is ENHRY and CDR2 is SYGVKD. CDR3 in amino acids: CAIRGAGGRKQFF. The CDR3 coding sequence is TGTGCCATCAGGGGAGCGGGGGGCCGAAAGCAGTTCTTC.